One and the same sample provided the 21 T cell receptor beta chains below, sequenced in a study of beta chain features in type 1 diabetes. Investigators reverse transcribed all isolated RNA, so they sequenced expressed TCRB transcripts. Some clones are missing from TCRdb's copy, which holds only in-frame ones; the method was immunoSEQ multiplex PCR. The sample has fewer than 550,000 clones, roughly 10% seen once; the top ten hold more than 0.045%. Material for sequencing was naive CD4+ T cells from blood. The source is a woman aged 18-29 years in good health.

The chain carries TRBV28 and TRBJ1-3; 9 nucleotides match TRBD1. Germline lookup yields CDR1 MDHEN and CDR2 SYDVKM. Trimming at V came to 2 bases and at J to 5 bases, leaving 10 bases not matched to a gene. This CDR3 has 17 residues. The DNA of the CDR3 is TGTGCCAGCAGTTTAGGCACGGGGGGGACAGGGAGAAACACCATATATTTT. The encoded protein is CASSLGTGGTGRNTIYF.

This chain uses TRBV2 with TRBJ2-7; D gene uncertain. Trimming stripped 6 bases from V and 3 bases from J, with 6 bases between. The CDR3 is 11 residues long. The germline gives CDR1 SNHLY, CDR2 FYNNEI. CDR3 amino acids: CASSRSYEQYV. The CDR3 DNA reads TGTGCCAGCAGCAGGAGCTACGAGCAGTACGTC.

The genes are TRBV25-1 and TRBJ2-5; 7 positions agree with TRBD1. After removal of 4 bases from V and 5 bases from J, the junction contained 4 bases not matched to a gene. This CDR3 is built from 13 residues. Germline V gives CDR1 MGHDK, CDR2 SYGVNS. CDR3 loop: CASSVAGGETQYF. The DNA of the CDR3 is TGTGCCAGCAGTGTGGCAGGGGGTGAGACCCAGTACTTC.

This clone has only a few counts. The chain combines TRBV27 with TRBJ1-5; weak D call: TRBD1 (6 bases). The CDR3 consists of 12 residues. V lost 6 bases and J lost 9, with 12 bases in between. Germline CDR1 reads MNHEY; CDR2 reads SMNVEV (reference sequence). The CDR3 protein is CASRQGTRPQHF. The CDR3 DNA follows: TGTGCCAGCAGACAGGGCACGAGGCCCCAGCATTTT.

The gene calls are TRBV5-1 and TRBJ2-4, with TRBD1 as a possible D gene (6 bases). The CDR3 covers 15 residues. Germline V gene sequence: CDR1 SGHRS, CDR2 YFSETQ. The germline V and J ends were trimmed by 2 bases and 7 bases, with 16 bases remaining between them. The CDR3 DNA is TGCGCCAGCAGCTTTAATACAGGGATGGGGAACATTCAGTACTTC. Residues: CASSFNTGMGNIQYF.

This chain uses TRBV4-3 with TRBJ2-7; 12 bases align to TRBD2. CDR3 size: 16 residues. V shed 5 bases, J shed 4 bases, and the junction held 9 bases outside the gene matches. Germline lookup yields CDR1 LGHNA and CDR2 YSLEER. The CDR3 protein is CASSYRTSGITYEQYF. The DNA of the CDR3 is TGCGCCAGCAGCTACAGGACTAGCGGGATCACTTACGAGCAGTACTTC.

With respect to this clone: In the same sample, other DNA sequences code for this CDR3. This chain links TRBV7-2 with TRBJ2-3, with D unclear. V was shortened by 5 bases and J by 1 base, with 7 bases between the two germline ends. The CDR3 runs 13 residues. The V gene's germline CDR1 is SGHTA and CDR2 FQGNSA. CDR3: CASSPPGTDTQYF. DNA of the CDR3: TGTGCCAGCAGCCCCCCGGGCACAGATACGCAGTATTTT.

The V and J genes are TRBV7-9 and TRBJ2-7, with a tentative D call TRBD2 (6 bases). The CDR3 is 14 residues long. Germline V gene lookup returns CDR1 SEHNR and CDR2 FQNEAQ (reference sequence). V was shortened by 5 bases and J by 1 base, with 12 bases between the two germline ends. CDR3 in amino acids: CASSTAGGSYEQYV. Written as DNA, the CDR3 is TGTGCCAGCAGCACCGCCGGGGGTTCCTACGAGCAGTACGTC.

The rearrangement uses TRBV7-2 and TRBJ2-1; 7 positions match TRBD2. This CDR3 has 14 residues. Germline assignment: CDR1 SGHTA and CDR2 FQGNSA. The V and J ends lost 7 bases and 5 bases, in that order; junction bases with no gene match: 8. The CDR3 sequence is CASTRDYYNNEQFF. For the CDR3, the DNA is TGTGCCAGCACCCGGGACTACTATAACAATGAGCAGTTCTTC.

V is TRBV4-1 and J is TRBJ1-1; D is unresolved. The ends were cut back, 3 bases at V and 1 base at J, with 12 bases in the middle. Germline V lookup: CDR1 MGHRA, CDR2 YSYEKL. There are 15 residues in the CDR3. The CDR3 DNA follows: TGCGCCAGCAGCCAGGAAAGGGTCACGAACACTGAAGCTTTCTTT. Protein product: CASSQERVTNTEAFF.

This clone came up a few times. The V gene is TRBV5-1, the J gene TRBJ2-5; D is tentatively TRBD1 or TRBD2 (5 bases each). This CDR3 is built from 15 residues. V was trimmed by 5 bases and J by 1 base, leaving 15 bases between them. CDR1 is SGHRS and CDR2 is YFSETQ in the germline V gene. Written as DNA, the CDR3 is TGCGCCAGCAGGCAAATGACGGGGACCCAAGAGACCCAGTACTTC. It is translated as CASRQMTGTQETQYF.

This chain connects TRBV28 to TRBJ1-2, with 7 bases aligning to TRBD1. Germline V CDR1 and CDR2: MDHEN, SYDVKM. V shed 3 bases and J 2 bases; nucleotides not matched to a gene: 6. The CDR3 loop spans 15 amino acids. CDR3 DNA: TGTGCCAGCAGTTTCTTAGGGGGCTCGAACTATGGCTACACCTTC. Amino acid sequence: CASSFLGGSNYGYTF.

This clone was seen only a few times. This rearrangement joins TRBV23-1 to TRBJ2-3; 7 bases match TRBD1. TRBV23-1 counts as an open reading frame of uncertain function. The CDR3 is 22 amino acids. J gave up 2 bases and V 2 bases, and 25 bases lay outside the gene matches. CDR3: CASSQVRGCVGAVTGLTDTQYF. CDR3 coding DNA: TGCGCCAGCAGTCAAGTAAGGGGGTGCGTCGGGGCCGTGACAGGGCTCACAGATACGCAGTATTTT.

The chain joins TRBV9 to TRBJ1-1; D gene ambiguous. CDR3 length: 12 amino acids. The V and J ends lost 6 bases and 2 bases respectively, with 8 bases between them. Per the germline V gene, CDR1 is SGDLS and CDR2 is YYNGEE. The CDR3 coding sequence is TGTGCCAGCAAACCTCTTAACACTGAAGCTTTCTTT. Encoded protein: CASKPLNTEAFF.

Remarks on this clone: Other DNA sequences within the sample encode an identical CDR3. The CDR3 DNA sequence: TGTGCCAGCAGCCCTACTAGCGGCTACTACAATGAGCAGTTCTTC. Translated: CASSPTSGYYNEQFF. This rearrangement joins TRBV11-2 to TRBJ2-1; TRBD2 matches at 8 bases. The V and J ends lost 5 bases and 3 bases, in that order; junction bases with no gene match: 6. There are 15 residues in the CDR3. Germline V gene sequence: CDR1 SGHAT, CDR2 FQNNGV.

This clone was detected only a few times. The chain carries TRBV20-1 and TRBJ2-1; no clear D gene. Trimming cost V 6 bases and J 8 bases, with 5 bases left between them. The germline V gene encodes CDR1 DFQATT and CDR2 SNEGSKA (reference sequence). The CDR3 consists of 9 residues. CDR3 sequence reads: CSAGDEQFF. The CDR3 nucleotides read TGCAGTGCAGGTGATGAGCAGTTCTTC.

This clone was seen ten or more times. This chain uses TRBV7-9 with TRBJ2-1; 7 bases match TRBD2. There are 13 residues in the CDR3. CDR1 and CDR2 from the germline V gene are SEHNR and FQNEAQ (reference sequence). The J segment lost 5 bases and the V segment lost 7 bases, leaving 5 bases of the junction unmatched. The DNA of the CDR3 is TGTGCCAGCACAAGGGGAGGGGACAATGAGCAGTTCTTC. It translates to CASTRGGDNEQFF.

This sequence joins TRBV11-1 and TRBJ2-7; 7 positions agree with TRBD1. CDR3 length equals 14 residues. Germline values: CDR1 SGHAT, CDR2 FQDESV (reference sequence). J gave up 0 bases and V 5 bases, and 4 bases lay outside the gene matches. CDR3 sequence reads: CASSPRDSSYEQYV. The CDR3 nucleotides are TGTGCCAGCAGCCCACGGGACAGCTCCTACGAGCAGTACGTC.

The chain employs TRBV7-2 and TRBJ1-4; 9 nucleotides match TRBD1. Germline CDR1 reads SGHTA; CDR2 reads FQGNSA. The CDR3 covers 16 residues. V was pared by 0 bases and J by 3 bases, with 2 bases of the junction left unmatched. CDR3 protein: CASSLAWTGANEKLFF. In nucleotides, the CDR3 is TGTGCCAGCAGCTTAGCTTGGACAGGGGCTAATGAAAAACTGTTTTTT.

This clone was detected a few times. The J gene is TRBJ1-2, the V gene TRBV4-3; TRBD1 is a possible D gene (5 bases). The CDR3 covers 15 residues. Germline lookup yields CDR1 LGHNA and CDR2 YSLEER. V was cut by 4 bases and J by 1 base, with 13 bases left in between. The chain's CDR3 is CASSRTGTINYGYTF. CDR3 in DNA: TGCGCCAGCAGCCGTACCGGGACCATTAACTATGGCTACACCTTC.

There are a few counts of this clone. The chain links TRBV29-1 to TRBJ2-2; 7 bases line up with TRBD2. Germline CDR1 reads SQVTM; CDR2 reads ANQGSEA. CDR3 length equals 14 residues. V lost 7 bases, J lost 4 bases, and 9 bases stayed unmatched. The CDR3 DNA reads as TGCAGCGCCCTGGTGGGGGGGGTCACCGGGGAGCTGTTTTTT. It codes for CSALVGGVTGELFF.